This passage covers 22 T cell receptor beta chains from one sample sequenced in a study of a mutant IDH1 vaccine in newly diagnosed glioma. Assay used: immunoSEQ multiplex PCR; TCRdb lists only in-frame clones, some missing. The sample holds 85,000 to 100,000 clones, just under 80% seen once. This sample's time point: baseline, week 1 (first vaccination visit). As to treatment: pre-vaccination baseline after standard-of-care therapy. The sequences come from PBMCs, collected from a glioma patient treated with radiotherapy, temozolomide or both. The receptors here all came from a man aged 40-50 years with glioma.

This clone was found a few times. The chain carries TRBV5-6 and TRBJ1-1; 7 bases match TRBD1. Germline V lookup: CDR1 SGHDT, CDR2 YYEEEE. J lost 1 base, V lost 1 base, and 4 bases had no gene match. CDR3 size: 15 residues. The CDR3 region has the DNA TGTGCCAGCAGCTTGAGAGGGGGCGCGAACACTGAAGCTTTCTTT. Amino acids: CASSLRGGANTEAFF.

V is TRBV30 and J is TRBJ2-7; D call uncertain. The CDR3 spans 13 residues. The germline CDR1 and CDR2 sequences are GTSNPN and SVGIG (reference sequence). Between the trimmed V and J ends, which lost 4 bases and 0 bases, there was a span of 10 bases. CDR3 nucleotide sequence: TGTGCCTGGATCAGGTTGAGCTCCTACGAGCAGTACTTC. Its protein is CAWIRLSSYEQYF.

The chain combines TRBV25-1 with TRBJ1-1, with a possible D match to TRBD1 (5 bases). Germline loops: CDR1 MGHDK, CDR2 SYGVNS. This CDR3 is built from 13 residues. Trimming left V 7 bases short and J 4 bases short, with 13 bases between. The CDR3 loop is CASIAGLGTEAFF. DNA for the CDR3: TGTGCCAGCATCGCAGGGTTGGGCACTGAAGCTTTCTTT.

The table lists this clone with a few counts. The V and J genes are TRBV28 and TRBJ2-5; 10 positions agree with TRBD2. Losses at the gene ends were 5 bases for V and 2 bases for J; bases not matched to a gene: 5. The CDR3 spans 15 residues. Per the germline V gene, CDR1 is MDHEN and CDR2 is SYDVKM. CDR3 coding DNA: TGTGCCAGCAGTCCCTGGACTAGCGGTCAAGAGACCCAGTACTTC. The encoded protein is CASSPWTSGQETQYF. Based on the CDR3 plus reference TRBV28 and TRBJ2-5, the full variable domain is DVKVTQSSRYLVKRTGEKVFLECVQDMDHENMFWYRQDPGLGLRLIYFSYDVKMKEKGDIPEGYSVSREKKERFSLILESASTNQTSMYLCASSPWTSGQETQYFGPGTRLLVL.

The CDR3 loop reads CASTPGQLYNSPLHF. The CDR3 nucleotides are TGTGCCAGCACCCCGGGACAGCTCTATAATTCACCCCTCCACTTT. The chain couples TRBV28 to TRBJ1-6; 7 positions agree with TRBD1. Trimming at V came to 7 bases and at J to 3 bases, leaving 6 bases not matched to a gene. Germline loops: CDR1 MDHEN, CDR2 SYDVKM. CDR3 length equals 15 residues.

The CDR3 here is CASSRGTGTGSWTGELFF. The CDR3 DNA follows: TGTGCCAGCAGTCGAGGCACCGGGACAGGGTCATGGACCGGGGAGCTGTTTTTT. The chain links TRBV6-4 to TRBJ2-2; 9 nucleotides align to TRBD1. The CDR3 has 18 residues. Per germline, CDR1 MRHNA and CDR2 SNTAGT. V lost 5 bases, J lost 5 bases, and 15 bases stayed unmatched.

This clone turned up a few times. This chain uses TRBV7-8 with TRBJ2-7; 7 nucleotides align to TRBD2. V trimming: 5 bases; J trimming: 1 base; junction bases outside the gene matches: 5. Germline values: CDR1 SGHVS, CDR2 FQNEAQ. This CDR3 has 14 amino acids. The CDR3 DNA follows: TGTGCCAGCAGCACACTAGCGATATCCTACGAGCAGTACTTC. As protein: CASSTLAISYEQYF.

This chain uses TRBV5-6 with TRBJ2-7; TRBD1 might be the D (5 bases). Per the germline V gene, CDR1 is SGHDT and CDR2 is YYEEEE. The length of the CDR3 is 13 residues. Trimming left V 0 bases short and J 5 bases short, with 9 bases between. The CDR3 here is CASSLDRLDEQYF. The CDR3 bases are TGTGCCAGCAGCTTGGACAGGTTAGACGAGCAGTACTTC.

This chain links TRBV4-3 with TRBJ2-3; 11 bases are a match to TRBD1. The CDR3 consists of 15 residues. The V segment lost 4 bases and the J segment 2 bases; nucleotides outside the gene matches: 2. CDR1 is LGHNA, CDR2 YSLEER, per germline. Here the CDR3 reads CASSPGQGATDTQYF. CDR3 coding DNA: TGCGCCAGCAGCCCAGGACAGGGGGCCACAGATACGCAGTATTTT.

This chain uses TRBV5-4 with TRBJ1-6, with 9 bases that match TRBD1. V lost 3 bases, J lost 0 bases, and 1 base stayed unmatched. Germline loops: CDR1 SGHNT, CDR2 YYREEE (reference sequence). The CDR3 extends over 16 amino acids. This chain's CDR3 is CASSWGQGSYNSPLHF. The CDR3 nucleotides read TGTGCCAGCAGCTGGGGACAGGGCTCCTATAATTCACCCCTCCACTTT.

The chain has TRBV30 and TRBJ2-7; TRBD1 aligns across 9 bases. V shed 3 bases and J 7 bases; nucleotides not matched to a gene: 10. The germline CDR1 and CDR2 sequences are GTSNPN and SVGIG (reference sequence). This CDR3 contains 14 residues. Here the CDR3 reads CAWRVTGGEGEQYF. The CDR3 DNA is TGTGCCTGGAGGGTAACAGGGGGCGAAGGGGAGCAGTACTTC.

The rearrangement uses TRBV27 and TRBJ1-6; possibly TRBD1 for D (5 bases). This CDR3 contains 15 residues. CDR1 and CDR2 from the germline V gene are MNHEY and SMNVEV (reference sequence). Trimming pared 9 bases from V and 6 bases from J, leaving 18 bases between. The CDR3 reads CASFNPGLFNSPLHF. The CDR3 DNA follows: TGTGCCAGTTTTAACCCGGGACTTTTTAATTCACCCCTCCACTTT.

V and J are TRBV19 and TRBJ1-1; D call uncertain. Germline V gene data show CDR1 as LNHDA and CDR2 as SQIVND (reference sequence). There are 13 residues in the CDR3. The V and J ends lost 10 bases and 3 bases respectively, with 15 bases between them. The CDR3 spells CATERTGYTEAFF. CDR3 sequence (DNA): TGTGCCACCGAAAGAACGGGATACACTGAAGCTTTCTTT.

This chain joins TRBV13 and TRBJ2-7; TRBD2 matches 15 bases. Germline-derived CDR1 and CDR2 are PRHDT and FYEKMQ (reference sequence). CDR3 size: 16 residues. V lost 5 bases, J lost 4 bases, and 6 bases stayed unmatched. The CDR3, as DNA: TGTGCCAGCAGCACCGGACTAGCGGGAGGGTCGTACGAGCAGTACTTC. Its protein product is CASSTGLAGGSYEQYF.

The chain recombines TRBV7-3 with TRBJ2-3, with 14 positions matching TRBD2. The CDR3 runs to 15 residues. The germline V gene has CDR1 SGHTA and CDR2 FQGTGA. V shed 5 bases, J shed 4 bases, and the junction held 2 bases outside the gene matches. DNA of the CDR3: TGTGCCAGCAGCCCGGGACTAGCGGGGGCAGATACGCAGTATTTT. Its protein product is CASSPGLAGADTQYF.

This clone occurred a few times. One end of the junction fails to match germline, which may point to a read error. The chain recombines TRBV14 with TRBJ1-4, with D tentatively TRBD1 (6 bases). Germline assignment: CDR1 SGHDN and CDR2 FVKESK. The CDR3 length is 13 residues. CDR3 bases: TGTGCCAGCAGCCAAGGCAGCGGGGGGCGCGTTCATTTT. It encodes CASSQGSGGRVHF.

The rearrangement links TRBV6-1 to TRBJ2-1; D uncertain. CDR1 and CDR2 (germline): MNHNS, SASEGT. This CDR3 comprises 13 residues. V lost 8 bases and J lost 4, with 12 bases in between. The CDR3 DNA reads TGTGCCAGCGGAGATCGAGGTTACAATGAGCAGTTCTTC. The encoded protein is CASGDRGYNEQFF.

This clone was found a few times. The chain recombines TRBV5-8 with TRBJ1-1, with 8 bases that match TRBD1. Germline values: CDR1 SGHTS, CDR2 YDEGEE. The CDR3 has 16 amino acids. V dropped 2 bases and J dropped 4; count of bases not matched to a gene: 10. CDR3 residues: CASSFYVRGRFTEAFF. CDR3 nucleotide sequence: TGTGCCAGCAGCTTTTATGTCAGGGGGCGATTCACTGAAGCTTTCTTT.

The chain links TRBV7-2 to TRBJ2-4; 7 nucleotides match TRBD2. Looked up from germline, CDR1 is SGHTA and CDR2 is FQGNSA. The CDR3 extends over 14 amino acids. The trim removed 0 bases at V and 7 bases at J, leaving 3 bases unmatched. CDR3 in amino acids: CASSLARGVNIQYF. CDR3 nucleotides: TGTGCCAGCAGCTTAGCTCGGGGGGTGAACATTCAGTACTTC.

A few counts support this clone. The J gene is TRBJ1-1, the V gene TRBV2, with a weak D call TRBD1 (6 bases). Germline CDR1 reads SNHLY; CDR2 reads FYNNEI. Trimming left V 8 bases short and J 0 bases short, with 10 bases between. The CDR3 loop spans 13 amino acids. CDR3 sequence reads: CASPRGMNTEAFF. The DNA for the CDR3 is TGTGCCAGCCCCAGGGGCATGAACACTGAAGCTTTCTTT.

This clone showed up just once. The V and J genes are TRBV30 and TRBJ2-7; D not certain. Germline CDR1 GTSNPN, CDR2 SVGIG (reference sequence). The V gene lost 4 bases and the J gene lost 0 bases, with 10 bases spanning the gap. The CDR3 has 13 residues. DNA of the CDR3: TGTGCCTGGATCGACATGAGCTCCTACGAGCAGTACTTC. It translates to CAWIDMSSYEQYF.

This rearrangement joins TRBV30 to TRBJ1-2; TRBD1 is a possible D gene (6 bases). The CDR3 runs to 12 residues. In germline, CDR1 is GTSNPN, CDR2 SVGIG (reference sequence). The V and J ends lost 0 bases and 8 bases respectively, with 10 bases between them. The CDR3 region is CAWSVGGVGYTF. DNA for the CDR3: TGTGCCTGGAGTGTAGGGGGGGTGGGCTACACCTTC.